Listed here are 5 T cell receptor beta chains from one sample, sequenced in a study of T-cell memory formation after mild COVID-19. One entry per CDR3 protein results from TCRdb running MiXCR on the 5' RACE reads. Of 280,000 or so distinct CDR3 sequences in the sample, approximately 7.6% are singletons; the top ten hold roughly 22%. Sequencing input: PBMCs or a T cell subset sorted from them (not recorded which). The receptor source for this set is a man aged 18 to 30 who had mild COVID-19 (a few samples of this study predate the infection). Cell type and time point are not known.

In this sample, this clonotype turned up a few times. CDR3 sequence reads: CASSQPGQGYEQYF. CDR3 DNA sequence: TGCGCCAGCAGCCAGCCGGGACAGGGCTACGAGCAGTACTTC. The V and J genes are TRBV4-1 and TRBJ2-7; 9 nucleotides line up with TRBD1. The V segment lost 3 bases and the J segment 3 bases; nucleotides outside the gene matches: 3. The CDR3 is made up of 14 amino acids. Germline CDR1 is MGHRA and CDR2 is YSYEKL.

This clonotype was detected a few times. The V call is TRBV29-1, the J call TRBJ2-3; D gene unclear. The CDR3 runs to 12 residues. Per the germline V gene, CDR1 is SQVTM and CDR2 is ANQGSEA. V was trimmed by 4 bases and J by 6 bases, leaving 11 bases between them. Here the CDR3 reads CSVVVRLDTQYF. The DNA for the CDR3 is TGCAGCGTTGTGGTTAGATTGGATACGCAGTATTTT.

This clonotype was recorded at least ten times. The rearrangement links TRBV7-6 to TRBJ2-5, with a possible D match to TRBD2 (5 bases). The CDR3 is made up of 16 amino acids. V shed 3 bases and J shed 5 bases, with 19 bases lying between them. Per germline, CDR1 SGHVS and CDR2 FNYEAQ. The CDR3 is CASSLSADPSGETQYF. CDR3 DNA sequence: TGTGCCAGCAGCTTGAGTGCGGACCCCTCGGGGGAGACCCAGTACTTC.

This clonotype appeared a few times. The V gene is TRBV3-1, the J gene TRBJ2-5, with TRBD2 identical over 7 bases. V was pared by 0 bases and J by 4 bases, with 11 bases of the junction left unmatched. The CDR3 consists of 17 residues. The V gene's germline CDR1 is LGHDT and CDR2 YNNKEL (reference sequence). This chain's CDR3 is CASSQDSRERFSETQYF. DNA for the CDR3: TGTGCCAGCAGCCAAGATTCGCGGGAGCGGTTCTCAGAGACCCAGTACTTC.

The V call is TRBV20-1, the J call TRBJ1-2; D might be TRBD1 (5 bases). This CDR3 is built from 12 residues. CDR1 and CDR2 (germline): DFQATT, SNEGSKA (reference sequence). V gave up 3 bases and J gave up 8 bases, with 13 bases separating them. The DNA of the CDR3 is TGCAGTGCTAGCGTCAGGGCGGAGGGCTACACCTTC. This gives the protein CSASVRAEGYTF.